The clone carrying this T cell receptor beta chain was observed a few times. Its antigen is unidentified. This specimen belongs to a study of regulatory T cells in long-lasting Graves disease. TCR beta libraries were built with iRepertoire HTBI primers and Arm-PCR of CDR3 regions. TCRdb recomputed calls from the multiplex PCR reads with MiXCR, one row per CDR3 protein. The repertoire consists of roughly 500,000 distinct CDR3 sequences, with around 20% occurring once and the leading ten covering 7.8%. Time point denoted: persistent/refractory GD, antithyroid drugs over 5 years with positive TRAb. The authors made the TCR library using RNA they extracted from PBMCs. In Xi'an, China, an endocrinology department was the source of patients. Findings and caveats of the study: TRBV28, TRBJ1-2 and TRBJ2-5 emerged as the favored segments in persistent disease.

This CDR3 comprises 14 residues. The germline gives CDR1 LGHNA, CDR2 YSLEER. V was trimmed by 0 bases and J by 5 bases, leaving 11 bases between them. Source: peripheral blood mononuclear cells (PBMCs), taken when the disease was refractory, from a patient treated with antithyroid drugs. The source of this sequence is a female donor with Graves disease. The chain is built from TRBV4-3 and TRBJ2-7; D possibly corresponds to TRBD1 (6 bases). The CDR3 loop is CASSQDSDRDEQYF. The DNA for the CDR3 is TGCGCCAGCAGCCAAGATTCGGACAGAGACGAGCAGTACTTC.